Sequencing of this T cell receptor (beta chain) was carried out in a study of T cell responses to AZD1222 COVID-19 vaccine. Findings of the study overall: Along spike, vaccine-associated CD4 TCRs were found throughout, with dominance at 160-218 and 743-854. Repertoires were obtained solely post-peak T cell response. Most donors were white British, females outnumbered males, and clonal diversity was possibly underestimated.

V was pared by 3 bases and J by 7 bases, with 7 bases of the junction left unmatched. The CDR3 consists of 14 residues. The germline V gene encodes CDR1 SGHRS and CDR2 YFSETQ. The repertoire was sequenced with immunoSEQ multiplex PCR; TCRdb's copy has only in-frame clones and lacks some. This table holds under 200,000 clones, around 90% found once. As for this clone: Its target is unknown.

Doses given second, at about 4 or about 12 weeks, were pooled. Sequences were derived from peripheral blood, sampled 28 days after the second AZD1222 dose. The chain carries TRBV5-1 and TRBJ2-1; 7 nucleotides match TRBD2. This clonotype was obtained from an adult who received the AZD1222 COVID-19 vaccine. As DNA, the CDR3 is TGCGCCAGCAGCTCGAGGATGGGGGGGAATGAGCAGTTCTTC. As protein: CASSSRMGGNEQFF.